The 21 T cell receptor beta chains below were found in one sample sequenced in a study of OX40 agonist ivuxolimab in advanced cancers. The data were produced by immunoSEQ multiplex PCR, yet TCRdb's version contains in-frame clones alone and is incomplete. The table shows tens of thousands of clones, with 79% occurring only once. The sequences come from CD4+ or CD8+ T cells sorted from blood, collected in a trial of the OX40 agonist ivuxolimab. Receptors originate from an adult with an advanced solid tumor such as melanoma, head and neck, liver or kidney cancer.

The chain couples TRBV19 to TRBJ1-5; D is possibly TRBD1 (6 bases). V dropped 2 bases and J dropped 5 bases, with 16 bases sitting between them. Germline V gene data show CDR1 as LNHDA and CDR2 as SQIVND (reference sequence). The CDR3 length is 16 residues. CDR3 in amino acids: CASSIRQARSDQPQHF. The CDR3 nucleotides read TGTGCCAGTAGTATACGACAGGCCCGGTCGGATCAGCCCCAGCATTTT.

V gene TRBV18 combines with J gene TRBJ1-2, with D hard to call. CDR1 is KGHSH, CDR2 LQKENI, per germline. This CDR3 comprises 15 residues. Between the trimmed V and J ends, which lost 3 bases and 1 base, there was a span of 12 bases. In DNA, the CDR3 is TGTGCCAGCTCACCCGACCGGGAGAGTAACTATGGCTACACCTTC. This codes for CASSPDRESNYGYTF.

The V and J genes are TRBV19 and TRBJ2-7; possibly TRBD1 for D (5 bases). Germline V gives CDR1 LNHDA, CDR2 SQIVND (reference sequence). The CDR3 runs to 14 residues. Trimming took 10 bases from V and 9 from J, leaving 25 bases between them. CDR3 in DNA: TGTGCCACAAAAGTCGGACATACCATAGGCGGGCAGTACTTC. This encodes CATKVGHTIGGQYF.

The chain links TRBV6-1 to TRBJ2-5; D not resolved. Germline V gene lookup returns CDR1 MNHNS and CDR2 SASEGT. Trimming removed 1 base from V and 3 bases from J, with 6 bases in between. The CDR3 runs to 13 residues. The CDR3 reads CASSEDWEETQYF. CDR3 nucleotide sequence: TGTGCCAGCAGTGAAGATTGGGAAGAGACCCAGTACTTC.

This chain joins TRBV27 and TRBJ2-7; TRBD1 matches 9 bases. The CDR3 is 13 amino acids. The trim removed 4 bases at V and 3 bases at J, leaving 1 base unmatched. CDR1 and CDR2 (germline): MNHEY, SMNVEV (reference sequence). CDR3 DNA: TGTGCCAGCAGTTACAGGGGGCTCTACGAGCAGTACTTC. The encoded protein is CASSYRGLYEQYF.

The rearrangement joins TRBV7-3 to TRBJ2-1, with 8 bases lining up with TRBD2. This CDR3 has 16 residues. Germline CDR1 is SGHTA and CDR2 is FQGTGA. V was pared by 1 base and J by 7 bases, with 9 bases of the junction left unmatched. The CDR3 here is CASSLSGGGIANEQFF. The CDR3 DNA reads as TGTGCCAGCAGCTTAAGCGGCGGGGGGATAGCAAATGAGCAGTTCTTC.

The chain links TRBV5-5 to TRBJ2-7, with D possibly matching TRBD2 (6 bases). Trimming pared 1 base from V and 1 base from J, leaving 15 bases between. This CDR3 is built from 16 residues. Germline V gene sequence: CDR1 SGHKS, CDR2 YYEKEE (reference sequence). The CDR3 DNA reads as TGTGCCAGCAGCTTGACGGGAGTCGACAGTTCCTACGAGCAGTACTTC. Protein product: CASSLTGVDSSYEQYF.

This clone was found a few times. The rearrangement joins TRBV12-2 to TRBJ2-5; the table's D call TRBD1 went unverified against the DNA. TRBV12-2 is tagged as a pseudogene. The CDR3 length is 16 residues. CDR3 sequence reads: CASRLAAGTGEETQYF. The CDR3 bases are TGTGCAAGTCGCTTAGCAGCCGGGACAGGGGAAGAGACCCAGTACTTC.

This chain joins TRBV7-8 and TRBJ1-3; D possibly corresponds to TRBD1 (5 bases). Looked up from germline, CDR1 is SGHVS and CDR2 is FQNEAQ. The CDR3 loop spans 15 amino acids. V was cut by 2 bases and J by 4 bases, with 12 bases left in between. CDR3 nucleotides: TGTGCCAGCAGCTTATGGGCAGGGAAAGGAAACACCATATATTTT. Amino acid sequence: CASSLWAGKGNTIYF.

This chain joins TRBV6-6 and TRBJ1-2; the D gene is possibly TRBD1 (6 bases). Germline CDR1 and CDR2: MNHNY and SVGAGI (reference sequence). The CDR3 extends over 14 amino acids. With 4 bases removed from V and 4 bases from J, the gap between germline ends came to 13 bases. The CDR3 DNA reads TGTGCCAGCAGTTCTTGGGGGCCGGGCTATGGCTACACCTTC. As protein: CASSSWGPGYGYTF.

This chain connects TRBV6-6 to TRBJ1-6, with D possibly being TRBD1 (6 bases). The CDR3 is 14 amino acids. V was cut by 8 bases and J by 5 bases, with 13 bases left in between. The germline V gene encodes CDR1 MNHNY and CDR2 SVGAGI (reference sequence). The CDR3 nucleotides read TGTGCCAGCCATTCCGGGGGCAATAATTCACCCCTCCACTTT. Residues: CASHSGGNNSPLHF.

The DNA of the CDR3 is TGCGCCAGCAGCCAAAATCTTGATGAGCAGTTCTTC. Translating gives CASSQNLDEQFF. The chain has TRBV4-1 and TRBJ2-1; D is ambiguous. CDR1 and CDR2 (germline): MGHRA, YSYEKL. This CDR3 region has 12 residues. Deletions cut 2 bases from V and 8 bases from J, with 7 bases between.

This chain connects TRBV19 to TRBJ2-5; 7 bases are a match to TRBD2. The CDR3 has 15 amino acids. Germline V gene sequence: CDR1 LNHDA, CDR2 SQIVND (reference sequence). V lost 1 base and J lost 1; bases outside the gene matches: 3. The CDR3 spells CASSIGLAAQETQYF. The CDR3 DNA reads TGTGCCAGTAGTATAGGGCTAGCGGCCCAAGAGACCCAGTACTTC.

The chain recombines TRBV12-5 with TRBJ1-2, with a weak D call TRBD1 (5 bases). This CDR3 has 14 amino acids. With 5 bases removed from V and 2 bases from J, the gap between germline ends came to 12 bases. The germline gives CDR1 LGHNT, CDR2 FRNRAP. CDR3 loop: CASGGTGRNYGYTF. In DNA, the CDR3 is TGTGCTAGTGGTGGAACGGGACGGAACTATGGCTACACCTTC.

The chain links TRBV15 to TRBJ2-1, with 7 positions matching TRBD1. V trimming: 1 base; J trimming: 7 bases; junction bases outside the gene matches: 7. The germline gives CDR1 LNHNV, CDR2 YYDKDF (reference sequence). The CDR3 runs 15 residues. The CDR3 sequence: CATSRGTGGINEQFF. In nucleotides, the CDR3 is TGTGCCACCAGCAGAGGGACAGGAGGTATAAATGAGCAGTTCTTC.

The chain employs TRBV9 and TRBJ2-7; 7 bases are shared with TRBD1. The germline V gene encodes CDR1 SGDLS and CDR2 YYNGEE. The V and J ends lost 7 bases and 5 bases, in that order; junction bases with no gene match: 12. This CDR3 is 14 amino acids long. The CDR3 protein is CASGTSGTENEQYF. DNA for the CDR3: TGTGCCAGCGGAACTTCCGGGACAGAGAACGAGCAGTACTTC.

The chain uses TRBV6-1 and TRBJ2-7; TRBD1 matches 8 bases. This CDR3 contains 15 residues. In germline, CDR1 is MNHNS, CDR2 SASEGT. V trimming: 8 bases; J trimming: 2 bases; junction bases outside the gene matches: 11. CDR3 nucleotides: TGTGCCAGCCTACTGTATTGGACAGGGACCTACGAGCAGTACTTC. It encodes CASLLYWTGTYEQYF.

This clone was observed once. The chain has TRBV7-6 and TRBJ2-7, with D maybe TRBD2 (7 bases). The ends were cut back, 1 base at V and 3 bases at J, with 13 bases in the middle. The CDR3 consists of 15 residues. Looked up from germline, CDR1 is SGHVS and CDR2 is FNYEAQ. The CDR3 here is CASSLELGGGYEQYF. The CDR3 nucleotides read TGTGCCAGCAGCTTAGAATTGGGAGGGGGCTACGAGCAGTACTTC.

The genes are TRBV4-1 and TRBJ1-3; D is unresolved. V lost 0 bases and J 7 bases, leaving 7 bases between the germline ends. The CDR3 consists of 13 residues. The V gene's germline CDR1 is MGHRA and CDR2 YSYEKL. The CDR3 spells CASSQDRGNTIYF. CDR3 DNA: TGCGCCAGCAGCCAAGATCGCGGCAACACCATATATTTT.

The chain has TRBV19 and TRBJ1-5, with 7 bases fitting TRBD1. The CDR3 loop spans 19 amino acids. Unmatched junction bases numbered 15, after V lost 4 bases and J lost 0 bases. Germline CDR1 LNHDA, CDR2 SQIVND (reference sequence). The CDR3 DNA reads as TGTGCCAGTAGTACAGCCGAGTTCTGGACAGGATTTAGCAATCAGCCCCAGCATTTT. It codes for CASSTAEFWTGFSNQPQHF.

This chain joins TRBV7-2 and TRBJ1-2; D perhaps matches TRBD1 (6 bases). Germline CDR1 SGHTA, CDR2 FQGNSA. The CDR3 runs 14 residues. V gave up 5 bases and J gave up 0 bases, with 10 bases separating them. In DNA, the CDR3 is TGTGCCAGCAGCCTTGGGACATCTAACTATGGCTACACCTTC. Its protein is CASSLGTSNYGYTF.